Only a few counts were recorded for the clone carrying this T cell receptor beta chain. These data originate in a study of blood T cell repertoires in COVID-19. Overall study: Whether acute or convalescent, the COVID-19 samples came from the United States, Italy and Spain.

CDR3 size: 12 residues. V lost 4 bases to trimming and J lost 12 bases; unmatched junction nucleotides: 8. Generated by immunoSEQ multiplex PCR, the TCRdb table keeps only in-frame clones and is missing some. Here the sample spans 150,000 to 200,000 clones, about 80% being singletons. Living in under 30 US areas, the participants were between roughly 18 and 89 years of age. Participants reported their clinical history, and cohort assignment relied on those reports. The chain employs TRBV12-3 or TRBV12-4 and TRBJ1-1; TRBD1 matches 7 bases. This receptor was obtained from a woman in her sixties with acute COVID-19. Sequenced input: PBMCs or T cells enriched from blood (not recorded which). The CDR3 loop is CASSWTTGSPFF. Here the CDR3 DNA reads TGTGCCAGCAGTTGGACGACAGGGAGCCCTTTCTTT.